This TCR beta chain was found in a study of OX40 agonist ivuxolimab in advanced cancers. Study-wide results and limits: Dosing at 0.1 to 3.0 mg/kg was accompanied by clonal expansion of CD4+ and CD8+ blood T cells by week 6.

TCRdb keeps only in-frame clones here, not all; method: immunoSEQ multiplex PCR. The sample has fewer than 65,000 clones; about 85% are singletons. Turning to this clone: Its antigen is currently unknown.

With 2 bases removed from V and 2 bases from J, the gap between germline ends came to 12 bases. This CDR3 is built from 15 residues. Germline CDR1 and CDR2: SGDLS and YYNGEE. This specimen consisted of CD4+ or CD8+ T cells sorted from blood, obtained in a trial of the OX40 agonist ivuxolimab. The chain is built from TRBV9 and TRBJ2-3; D is uncertain. The receptor comes from an adult with an advanced solid tumor such as melanoma, head and neck, liver or kidney cancer. CDR3 sequence reads: CASSVGSTDTDTQYF. The CDR3 nucleotides read TGTGCCAGCAGCGTTGGTAGTACCGACACAGATACGCAGTATTTT.